This T cell receptor beta chain is drawn from a study of T cell repertoires in cytomegalovirus infection. In the study overall: Public TCR beta signatures marked donors with CMV infection and the matching HLA.

Findings and limits, study-wide: HLA-C-restricted CMV-specific TCR beta clonotypes were dominant in the ex vivo response. There were carriers of CMV plus the relevant HLA, and cumulative public TCR beta family frequency identified them.

The V end lost 1 base, the J end lost 7 bases, and 13 bases lay between the germline ends. CDR3 size: 14 residues. Germline CDR1 reads SGHTA; CDR2 reads FQGNSA. Comment on this clonotype: The target antigen is unknown.

TCRdb reanalysed the reads using MiXCR and keeps one entry per CDR3 protein. The table includes approximately 200,000 distinct CDR3 sequences, over 25% detected once. The source of this sequence is a human donor in good health (CMV status not recorded). Some clones in this sample may be carry-over from other donors' samples. Sequences were obtained from PBMCs. V usage is TRBV7-2 and J usage is TRBJ1-1; D unresolved. The CDR3 here is CASSLGVADLEAFF. The CDR3 DNA is TGTGCCAGCAGCTTAGGAGTAGCGGATCTTGAAGCTTTCTTT.